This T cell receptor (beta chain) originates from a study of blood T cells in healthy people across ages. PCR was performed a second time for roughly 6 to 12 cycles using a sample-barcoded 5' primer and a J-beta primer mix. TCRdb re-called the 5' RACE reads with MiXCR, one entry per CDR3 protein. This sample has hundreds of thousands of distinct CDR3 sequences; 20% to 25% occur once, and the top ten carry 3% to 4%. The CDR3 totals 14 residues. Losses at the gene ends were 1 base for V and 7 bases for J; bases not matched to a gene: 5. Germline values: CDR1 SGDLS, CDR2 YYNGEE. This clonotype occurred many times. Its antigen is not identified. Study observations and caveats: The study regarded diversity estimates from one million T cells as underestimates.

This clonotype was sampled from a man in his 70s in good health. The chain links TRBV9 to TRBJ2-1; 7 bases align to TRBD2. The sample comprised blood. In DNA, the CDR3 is TGTGCCAGCAGCGTAAGCGGGACTGTTAATGAGCAGTTCTTC. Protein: CASSVSGTVNEQFF.